Below are 26 T cell receptor beta chains sequenced from a single sample in a study of blood T cell repertoires in COVID-19. Measured with immunoSEQ multiplex PCR; TCRdb has only the in-frame clones, and not every one. Seen here are under 250,000 clones, about four fifths observed once, and the top ten hold less than 3.5%. Sequencing input: peripheral blood. The receptors shown here come from a man aged 50-59 years with active or convalescent COVID-19.

The chain carries TRBV10-3 and TRBJ2-7; 8 nucleotides align to TRBD2. Germline loops: CDR1 ENHRY, CDR2 SYGVKD. V was clipped by 0 bases and J by 5 bases; unmatched bases: 6. The CDR3 has 15 residues. CDR3 sequence reads: CAISESNGGADEQYF. The CDR3 region has the DNA TGTGCCATCAGTGAGTCGAACGGGGGGGCCGACGAGCAGTACTTC.

The V call is TRBV7-2, the J call TRBJ1-2; D not resolved. CDR3 size: 16 residues. Trimming removed 4 bases from V and 2 bases from J, with 17 bases in between. CDR1 is SGHTA and CDR2 is FQGNSA in the germline V gene. DNA of the CDR3: TGTGCCAGCAGCTCCTCCCTGGCAGGCCAAAACTATGGCTACACCTTC. The encoded protein is CASSSSLAGQNYGYTF.

The chain uses TRBV1 and TRBJ2-7; the D call of TRBD2 is as the table states it, not checked on the DNA. TRBV1 is classified as a pseudogene. The CDR3 consists of 16 residues. As DNA, the CDR3 is TGCACCAGCAGCCAAGATACGGGGGGGGAGGCCTACGAGCAGTACTTC. It is translated as CTSSQDTGGEAYEQYF.

This clone showed up just a few times. The V and J genes are TRBV7-9 and TRBJ2-3, with 8 nucleotides matching TRBD1. The CDR3 contains 16 residues. Trimming removed 3 bases from V and 4 bases from J; junction bases left unmatched: 9. Looked up from germline, CDR1 is SEHNR and CDR2 is FQNEAQ (reference sequence). The CDR3 spells CASSLGTGPKADTQYF. The CDR3 region has the DNA TGTGCCAGCAGCTTGGGGACAGGCCCCAAGGCAGATACGCAGTATTTT.

The chain combines TRBV7-9 with TRBJ2-2; TRBD2 aligns across 13 bases. Germline CDR1 is SEHNR and CDR2 is FQNEAQ (reference sequence). The V and J ends lost 5 bases and 3 bases, in that order; junction bases with no gene match: 3. This CDR3 has 16 residues. CDR3 in amino acids: CASSTTSGGYTGELFF. In DNA, the CDR3 is TGTGCCAGCAGCACGACTAGCGGGGGGTACACCGGGGAGCTGTTTTTT.

J is TRBJ2-1 and V is TRBV3-1 (or the pseudogene TRBV3-2); D possibly corresponds to TRBD2 (6 bases). The V gene's germline CDR1 is LGHDT and CDR2 YNNKEL (reference sequence). V was clipped by 3 bases and J by 2 bases, with 26 bases between them. This CDR3 comprises 20 residues. The CDR3 DNA reads as TGTGCCAGCAGCCACTCCCCCGGGCTAGCGAACTACCGGGCCTACAATGAGCAGTTCTTC. Translated, it gives CASSHSPGLANYRAYNEQFF.

This clone was counted between two and nine times. The J gene is TRBJ2-3, the V gene TRBV9; D gene uncertain. Trimming removed 7 bases from V and 4 bases from J, with 13 bases in between. CDR3 size: 13 residues. In germline, CDR1 is SGDLS, CDR2 YYNGEE. The CDR3 bases are TGTGCCAGCGGTTCGGTTAATTCAGATACGCAGTATTTT. Translating it yields CASGSVNSDTQYF.

This clone has a count of ten or more. The chain has TRBV6-1 and TRBJ1-2; D may be TRBD1 (5 bases). Germline V gene data show CDR1 as MNHNS and CDR2 as SASEGT. The CDR3 runs to 15 residues. V shed 3 bases and J shed 5 bases, with 16 bases lying between them. The CDR3 sequence: CASSDVGQSPYGYTF. The CDR3 nucleotides are TGTGCCAGCAGTGATGTGGGGCAGTCCCCATATGGCTACACCTTC.

The rearrangement joins TRBV28 to TRBJ2-5, with 8 bases matching TRBD1. V lost 5 bases to trimming and J lost 5 bases; unmatched junction nucleotides: 13. This CDR3 is built from 16 residues. In germline, CDR1 is MDHEN, CDR2 SYDVKM. The CDR3 protein is CASSLPYRGWLETQYF. As DNA, the CDR3 is TGTGCCAGCAGTCTCCCGTACAGGGGGTGGTTGGAGACCCAGTACTTC.

This rearrangement joins TRBV5-4 to TRBJ2-4, with D perhaps matching TRBD2 (5 bases). The CDR3 covers 14 residues. Germline CDR1 is SGHNT and CDR2 is YYREEE (reference sequence). The V and J ends lost 9 bases and 2 bases respectively, with 15 bases between them. DNA of the CDR3: TGTGCCACCCCAAAGGGCGGGTCCAAAAACATTCAGTACTTC. This encodes CATPKGGSKNIQYF.

The rearrangement joins TRBV4-3 to TRBJ2-7; TRBD1 might be the D (6 bases). This CDR3 is built from 14 residues. Looked up from germline, CDR1 is LGHNA and CDR2 is YSLEER. Trimming removed 1 base at V and 6 bases at J, with 13 bases between. This CDR3 reads CASSQVLQGGEQYF. The CDR3 nucleotides are TGCGCCAGCAGCCAAGTTTTACAGGGTGGCGAGCAGTACTTC.

The chain links TRBV7-2 to TRBJ2-7; 10 nucleotides line up with TRBD1. V dropped 8 bases and J dropped 3; count of bases not matched to a gene: 7. The germline V gene encodes CDR1 SGHTA and CDR2 FQGNSA. There are 14 residues in the CDR3. CDR3 coding DNA: TGTGCCAGCTCTCCGGGACAGGGGAACTACGAGCAGTACTTC. Its translation is CASSPGQGNYEQYF.

The rearrangement uses TRBV3-1 (or the pseudogene TRBV3-2) and TRBJ1-2; no clear D gene. The V gene's germline CDR1 is LGHDT and CDR2 YNNKEL (reference sequence). Trimming pared 1 base from V and 4 bases from J, leaving 10 bases between. CDR3 length: 14 residues. The CDR3: CASSQGGIPYGYTF. For the CDR3, the DNA is TGTGCCAGCAGCCAAGGAGGGATCCCCTATGGCTACACCTTC.

The chain has TRBV27 and TRBJ1-5; D is unclear. CDR1 MNHEY and CDR2 SMNVEV come from the germline V gene (reference sequence). This CDR3 has 17 residues. Trimming took off 5 bases at V and 7 bases at J, with 24 bases between the two ends. The CDR3 region has the DNA TGTGCCAGCAGTCCTACTACGTTCGGACTGGCGACGCAGCCCCAGCATTTT. It specifies CASSPTTFGLATQPQHF.

The chain carries TRBV4-3 and TRBJ1-4; D is possibly TRBD1 (5 bases). The ends were cut back, 1 base at V and 0 bases at J, with 9 bases in the middle. The CDR3 loop spans 16 amino acids. Germline values: CDR1 LGHNA, CDR2 YSLEER. The CDR3 DNA sequence: TGCGCCAGCAGCCAAGGAGGGACTGCAACTAATGAAAAACTGTTTTTT. This translates into CASSQGGTATNEKLFF.

The chain joins TRBV10-2 to TRBJ2-7, with D perhaps matching TRBD2 (6 bases). CDR1 WSHSY and CDR2 SAAADI come from the germline V gene. V was shortened by 6 bases and J by 2 bases, with 14 bases between the two germline ends. The CDR3 totals 14 residues. CDR3 sequence: CASRGRDFAYEQYF. CDR3 sequence (DNA): TGCGCCAGCAGAGGTAGGGACTTCGCCTACGAGCAGTACTTC.

The V call is TRBV6-2 or TRBV6-3, the J call TRBJ1-1, with D possibly being TRBD1 (6 bases). The CDR3 has 15 residues. The germline V gene encodes CDR1 MNHEY and CDR2 SVGEGT. Deletions cut 6 bases from V and 5 bases from J, with 19 bases between. The CDR3 spells CASSRTVQGWTEAFF. The CDR3 DNA reads as TGTGCCAGCAGCCGCACTGTACAGGGCTGGACTGAAGCTTTCTTT.

The table lists this clone with a count of one. This chain joins TRBV19 and TRBJ2-2, with D possibly TRBD2 on 7 matching bases. This CDR3 comprises 14 residues. Trimming took 7 bases from V and 5 from J, leaving 14 bases between them. Germline assignment: CDR1 LNHDA and CDR2 SQIVND (reference sequence). The CDR3 is CASKPQGGTGELFF. The CDR3 region has the DNA TGTGCCAGTAAACCACAGGGAGGGACCGGGGAGCTGTTTTTT.

The rearrangement uses TRBV5-1 and TRBJ1-1; TRBD1 matches at 12 bases. The CDR3 is made up of 16 amino acids. With V trimmed by 4 bases and J by 2 bases, 6 bases remained unmatched. Germline V gene sequence: CDR1 SGHRS, CDR2 YFSETQ. The CDR3 nucleotides are TGCGCCAGCAGCAGGGACAGGGGGCCAGGTAACACTGAAGCTTTCTTT. Translated, it gives CASSRDRGPGNTEAFF.

The chain carries TRBV5-4 and TRBJ2-3, with 12 positions matching TRBD2. Looked up from germline, CDR1 is SGHNT and CDR2 is YYREEE (reference sequence). V lost 2 bases and J lost 5; bases outside the gene matches: 6. The CDR3 runs 16 residues. The CDR3 reads CASSLSSGGARDTQYF. The CDR3 DNA is TGTGCCAGCAGCTTATCTAGCGGGGGGGCGAGAGATACGCAGTATTTT.

This clone showed up just once. The rearrangement uses TRBV19 and TRBJ1-2, with D possibly TRBD1 on 5 matching bases. The CDR3 is 14 amino acids. Trimming left V 5 bases short and J 3 bases short, with 13 bases between. Germline V gene sequence: CDR1 LNHDA, CDR2 SQIVND (reference sequence). Here the CDR3 reads CASSRIGEDYGYTF. The CDR3 DNA follows: TGTGCCAGTAGTCGAATAGGGGAAGACTATGGCTACACCTTC.

This sequence joins TRBV5-1 and TRBJ2-1; 8 bases are a match to TRBD2. The V gene's germline CDR1 is SGHRS and CDR2 YFSETQ. The CDR3 has 13 residues. The trim removed 5 bases at V and 5 bases at J, leaving 3 bases unmatched. The CDR3 region is CASRTSENNEQFF. The CDR3 bases are TGCGCCAGCAGGACTAGCGAAAACAATGAGCAGTTCTTC.

The V and J genes are TRBV5-6 and TRBJ2-7; possible D gene TRBD1, 6 bases. The CDR3 runs 17 residues. The germline V gene encodes CDR1 SGHDT and CDR2 YYEEEE. Trimming stripped 4 bases from V and 2 bases from J, with 22 bases between. The CDR3 loop reads CASSAHRAPLSPYEQYF. Written as DNA, the CDR3 is TGTGCCAGCAGCGCCCACAGGGCCCCCCTGAGCCCCTACGAGCAGTACTTC.

The chain recombines TRBV18 with TRBJ2-6; D gene unclear. V lost 5 bases and J lost 0, with 8 bases in between. Germline V gene sequence: CDR1 KGHSH, CDR2 LQKENI. This CDR3 region has 15 residues. CDR3 region: CASSEQLSGANVLTF. The CDR3 nucleotides read TGTGCCAGCTCAGAACAGCTCTCTGGGGCCAACGTCCTGACTTTC.

The count of this clone is one. The chain has TRBV9 and TRBJ1-4; 7 bases are shared with TRBD1. Trimming cost V 2 bases and J 7 bases; bases outside gene matches: 8. The CDR3 runs 15 residues. Germline V gene sequence: CDR1 SGDLS, CDR2 YYNGEE. The CDR3 DNA is TGTGCCAGCAGCGTTCTTACAGGGGCAGGTGAAAAACTGTTTTTT. Residues: CASSVLTGAGEKLFF.

The chain joins TRBV4-2 to TRBJ1-2; D gene unclear. Trimming left V 0 bases short and J 2 bases short, with 10 bases between. The CDR3 totals 15 residues. The germline CDR1 and CDR2 sequences are LGHNA and YNFKEQ. The CDR3 region is CASSQDQATNYGYTF. For the CDR3, the DNA is TGTGCCAGCAGCCAAGATCAAGCAACGAACTATGGCTACACCTTC.